This entry concerns a single T cell receptor beta chain. What it binds is unknown. The data were produced by immunoSEQ multiplex PCR, yet TCRdb's version contains in-frame clones alone and is incomplete. Of more than 85,000 clones listed, 80% to 90% are singletons. This record belongs to a study of T cell responses to AZD1222 COVID-19 vaccine. Notes on the study in general: After the peak T cell response, and only then, were repertoires sampled. AZD1222 recipients seropositive at baseline numbered only 6 or 7. White British ancestry dominated among donors, who included more females, and clonal diversity was possibly underestimated.

Trimming took off 8 bases at V and 4 bases at J, with 23 bases between the two ends. CDR1 is MNHEY, CDR2 SMNVEV, per germline (reference sequence). The CDR3 runs 16 residues. Sequenced material: peripheral blood, taken on day 0 of AZD1222 vaccination. The chain employs TRBV27 and TRBJ1-1, with a possible D match to TRBD1 (6 bases). The receptor was derived from an adult in good health. The CDR3 loop reads CASLARTERIGTEAFF. CDR3 DNA: TGTGCCAGCCTCGCTCGGACAGAGAGAATCGGCACTGAAGCTTTCTTT.